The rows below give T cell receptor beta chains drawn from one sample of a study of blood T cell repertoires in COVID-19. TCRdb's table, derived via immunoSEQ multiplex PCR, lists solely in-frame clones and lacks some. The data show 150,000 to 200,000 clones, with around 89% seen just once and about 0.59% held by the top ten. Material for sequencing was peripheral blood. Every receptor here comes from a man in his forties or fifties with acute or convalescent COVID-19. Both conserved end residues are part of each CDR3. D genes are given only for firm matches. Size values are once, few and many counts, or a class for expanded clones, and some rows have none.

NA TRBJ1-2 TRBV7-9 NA TGTGCCAGCAGCTTAGAGGCGAGGGGCTACACCTTC CASSLEARGYTF
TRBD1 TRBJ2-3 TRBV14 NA TGTGCCAGCAGCCAAGGTGAGGACAGGACTTACACAGATACGCAGTATTTT CASSQGEDRTYTDTQYF
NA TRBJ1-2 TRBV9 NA TGTGCCACCGAAGGGGTCGCTGGCTACACCTTC CATEGVAGYTF
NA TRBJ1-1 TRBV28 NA TGTGCCAGCAGTAATACACAGAACACTGAAGCTTTCTTT CASSNTQNTEAFF
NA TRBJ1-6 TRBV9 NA TGTGCCAGCAGCGAACAGGGTGTTGGTTCACCCCTCCACTTT CASSEQGVGSPLHF
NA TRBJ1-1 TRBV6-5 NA TGTGCCAGCAGTTATGATACGGACACTGAAGCTTTCTTT CASSYDTDTEAFF
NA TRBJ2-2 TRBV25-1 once TGTGCCAGCAGCTCTGGACAGCGATCGAACACCGGGGAGCTGTTTTTT CASSSGQRSNTGELFF
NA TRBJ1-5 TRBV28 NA TGTGCCAGCAGTTTCTGGGGGGTAGGCAATCAGCCCCAGCATTTT CASSFWGVGNQPQHF
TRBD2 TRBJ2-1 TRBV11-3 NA TGTGCCAGCAGCGCGAGCGGGAGTACCTACAATGAGCAGTTCTTC CASSASGSTYNEQFF
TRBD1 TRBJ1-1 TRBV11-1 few TGTGCCAGCAGCTTAGGGCGGACAGGCCACACTGAAGCTTTCTTT CASSLGRTGHTEAFF
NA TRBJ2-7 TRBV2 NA TGTGCCGGCGGACAGATGAACTACGAGCAGTACTTC CAGGQMNYEQYF
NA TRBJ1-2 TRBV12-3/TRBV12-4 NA TGTGCCAGCAGTAATACGGGGTATGGCTACACCTTC CASSNTGYGYTF
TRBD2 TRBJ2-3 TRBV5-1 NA TGCGCCAGCAGCTTGGGACTAGCGGAAGATACGCAGTATTTT CASSLGLAEDTQYF
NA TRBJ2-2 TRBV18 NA TGTGCCAGCTCATTCGAGCGAAGGTCCGGGGAGCTGTTTTTT CASSFERRSGELFF
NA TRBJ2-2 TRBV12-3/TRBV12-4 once TGTGCCAGCAGTTACTACGGGGAGCTGTTTTTT CASSYYGELFF
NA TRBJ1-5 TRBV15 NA TGTGCCACCAGCAGGGTTGATAGGTTTCGGGTTTTGGGCAATCAGCCCCAGCATTTT CATSRVDRFRVLGNQPQHF
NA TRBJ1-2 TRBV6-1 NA TGTGCCAGCAGTGAAATCAGGTTCTATGGCTACACCTTC CASSEIRFYGYTF
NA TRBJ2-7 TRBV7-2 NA TGTGCCAGCAGCTTAGCGGGATTCGGCGGGGACTACGAGCAGTACTTC CASSLAGFGGDYEQYF
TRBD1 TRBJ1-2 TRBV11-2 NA TGTGCCAGCAGCCGGACAGGCACCAACTATGGCTACACCTTC CASSRTGTNYGYTF
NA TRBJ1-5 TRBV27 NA TGTGCCAGCAGTTTATCTCCCTTCCTCGGGGGCAATCAGCCCCAGCATTTT CASSLSPFLGGNQPQHF
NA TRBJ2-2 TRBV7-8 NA TGTGCCAGCAGCTTAATTACAGGATTTACCGGGGAGCTGTTTTTT CASSLITGFTGELFF
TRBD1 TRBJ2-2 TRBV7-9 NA TGTGCCAGCAGCAGATTGGGACAGCAAACGAACACCGGGGAGCTGTTTTTT CASSRLGQQTNTGELFF
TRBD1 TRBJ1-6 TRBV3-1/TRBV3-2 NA TGTGCCAGCAGCCCGAGGCAGGGGGGTTCACCCCTCCACTTT CASSPRQGGSPLHF
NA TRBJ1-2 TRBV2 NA TGTGCCAGCAGCATAGATGTCGGTGGCTACACCTTC CASSIDVGGYTF
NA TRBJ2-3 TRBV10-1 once TGCGCCAGCCGACAAAGAGGGAATGGTGCAGATACGCAGTATTTT CASRQRGNGADTQYF
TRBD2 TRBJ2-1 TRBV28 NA TGTGCCAGCAGTTTACGCGGGGGGTCTTCCTACAATGAGCAGTTCTTC CASSLRGGSSYNEQFF
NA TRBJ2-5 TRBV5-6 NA TGTGCCAGCAGCTCGACACAGGGATTTCAAGAGACCCAGTACTTC CASSSTQGFQETQYF
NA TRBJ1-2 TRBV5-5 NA TGTGCCAGCAGCTGGGGGCCGACAGCGGCCAACTATGGCTACACCTTC CASSWGPTAANYGYTF